A single sample gave rise to the 9 T cell receptor beta chains below, sequenced in a study of cytomegalovirus exposure and HLA in healthy donors. Use of 60 Vbeta and 13 Jbeta primers characterized the PCR. Clones were sequenced by immunoSEQ multiplex PCR, and TCRdb holds only the in-frame ones, with some missing. The table records tens of thousands of clones, roughly three quarters of them present only once. Sequenced: PBMCs. These receptors were collected from a man in his thirties or forties in good health and CMV-seronegative.

Only one count was recorded for this clone. V gene TRBV11-2 combines with J gene TRBJ2-1, with TRBD2 matching over 10 bases. V lost 5 bases and J lost 14; bases outside the gene matches: 9. CDR1 SGHAT and CDR2 FQNNGV come from the germline V gene. There are 13 residues in the CDR3. The CDR3 DNA reads as TGTGCCAGCAGCCTAGTGGGGACTAGCGACGAGTTCTTC. It specifies CASSLVGTSDEFF. The complete variable domain, with remaining parts taken from reference TRBV11-2 and TRBJ2-1, reads EAGVAQSPRYKIIEKRQSVAFWCNPISGHATLYWYQQILGQGPKLLIQFQNNGVVDDSQLPKDRFSAERLKGVDSTLKIQPAKLEDSAVYLCASSLVGTSDEFFGPGTRLTVL.

The chain uses TRBV7-9 and TRBJ2-5; TRBD1 matches 7 bases. The J call is in doubt because the DNA end fits TRBJ2-7 better. Germline V gives CDR1 SEHNR, CDR2 FQNEAQ (reference sequence). The CDR3 runs 14 residues. This chain's CDR3 is CASSSRDSSYEQYF. In DNA form, the CDR3 reads TGTGCCAGCAGCTCCCGGGACAGTTCCTACGAGCAGTACTTC.

The V and J genes are TRBV11-3 and TRBJ2-7, with TRBD1 matching over 8 bases. J gave up 3 bases and V 5 bases, and 12 bases lay outside the gene matches. The CDR3 loop spans 16 amino acids. CDR1 SGHNT and CDR2 YENEEA come from the germline V gene. The CDR3 is CASSPGQGSLYYEQYF. CDR3 DNA: TGTGCCAGCAGCCCCGGACAGGGCTCTCTCTACTACGAGCAGTACTTC. The full variable domain, in which reference TRBV11-3 and TRBJ2-7 provide the parts outside the CDR3, is EAGVVQSPRYKIIEKKQPVAFWCNPISGHNTLYWYLQNLGQGPELLIRYENEEAVDDSQLPKDRFSAERLKGVDSTLKIQPAELGDSAVYLCASSPGQGSLYYEQYFGPGTRLTVT.

The chain links TRBV6-4 to TRBJ1-5; tentatively, D is TRBD1 (5 bases). The CDR3 totals 20 residues. Trimming took 6 bases from V and 0 from J, leaving 27 bases between them. Per the germline V gene, CDR1 is MRHNA and CDR2 is SNTAGT. CDR3 residues: CASSPRRWGPPAYSNQPQHF. The CDR3 region has the DNA TGTGCCAGCAGCCCCCGAAGGTGGGGCCCTCCGGCATATAGCAATCAGCCCCAGCATTTT.

The chain is built from TRBV29-1 and TRBJ2-7; weak D call: TRBD2 (6 bases). Germline V gene data show CDR1 as SQVTM and CDR2 as ANQGSEA. The CDR3 contains 11 residues. Trimming left V 5 bases short and J 7 bases short, with 12 bases between. CDR3 protein: CSVTKGREQYF. The CDR3 DNA follows: TGCAGCGTTACCAAGGGGAGGGAGCAGTACTTC.

The chain uses TRBV4-1 and TRBJ1-1; D gene uncertain. The length of the CDR3 is 13 residues. Germline V gene data show CDR1 as MGHRA and CDR2 as YSYEKL. Trimming took off 0 bases at V and 1 base at J, with 3 bases between the two ends. The CDR3 nucleotides read TGCGCCAGCAGCCAAGACAGGAACACTGAAGCTTTCTTT. It codes for CASSQDRNTEAFF.

The chain employs TRBV6-1 and TRBJ2-2, with 8 bases aligning to TRBD2. J gave up 7 bases and V 6 bases, and 10 bases lay outside the gene matches. Germline V gene lookup returns CDR1 MNHNS and CDR2 SASEGT. The CDR3 has 15 amino acids. The CDR3 reads CASSEPGLGGGELFF. The CDR3 region has the DNA TGTGCCAGCAGCGAACCGGGACTAGGGGGCGGGGAGCTGTTTTTT.

V is TRBV7-9 and J is TRBJ2-1; 8 bases line up with TRBD2. This CDR3 region has 14 residues. Germline V gene data show CDR1 as SEHNR and CDR2 as FQNEAQ (reference sequence). The V segment lost 5 bases and the J segment 13 bases; nucleotides outside the gene matches: 13. CDR3 amino acids: CASSSSGGPLFQFF. The DNA of the CDR3 is TGTGCCAGCAGCAGCTCGGGGGGGCCCCTATTCCAGTTCTTC.

The chain carries TRBV18 and TRBJ1-3; D gene uncertain. Germline V lookup: CDR1 KGHSH, CDR2 LQKENI. This CDR3 region has 16 residues. Trimming cost V 2 bases and J 0 bases, with 11 bases left between them. The CDR3: CASSPAGSDSGNTIYF. The DNA of the CDR3 is TGTGCCAGCTCACCAGCAGGCTCCGACTCTGGAAACACCATATATTTT.